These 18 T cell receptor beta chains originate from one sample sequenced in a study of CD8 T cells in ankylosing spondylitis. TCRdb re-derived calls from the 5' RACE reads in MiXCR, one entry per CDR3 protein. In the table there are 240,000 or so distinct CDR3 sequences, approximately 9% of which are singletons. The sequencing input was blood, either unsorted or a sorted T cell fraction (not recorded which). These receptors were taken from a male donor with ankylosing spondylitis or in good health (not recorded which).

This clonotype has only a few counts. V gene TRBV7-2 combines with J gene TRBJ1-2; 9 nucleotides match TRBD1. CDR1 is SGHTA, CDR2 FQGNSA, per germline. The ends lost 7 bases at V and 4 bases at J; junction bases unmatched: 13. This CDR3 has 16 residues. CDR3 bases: TGTGCCAGCACCTTCACTGGGACAGGGTCCTTCTATGGCTACACCTTC. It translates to CASTFTGTGSFYGYTF.

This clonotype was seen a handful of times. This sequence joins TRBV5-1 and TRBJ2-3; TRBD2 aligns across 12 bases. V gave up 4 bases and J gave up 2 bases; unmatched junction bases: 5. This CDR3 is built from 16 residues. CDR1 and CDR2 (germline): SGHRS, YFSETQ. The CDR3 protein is CASSPLAGGLTDTQYF. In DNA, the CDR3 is TGCGCCAGCAGCCCCCTAGCGGGAGGGCTCACAGATACGCAGTATTTT.

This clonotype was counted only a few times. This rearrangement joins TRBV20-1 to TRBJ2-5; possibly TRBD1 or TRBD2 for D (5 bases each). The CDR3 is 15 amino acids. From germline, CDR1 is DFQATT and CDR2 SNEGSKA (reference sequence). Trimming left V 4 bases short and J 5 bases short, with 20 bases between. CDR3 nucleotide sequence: TGCAGTGCTAAAGACCCGGGACCCTCTTTGGAGACCCAGTACTTC. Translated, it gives CSAKDPGPSLETQYF.

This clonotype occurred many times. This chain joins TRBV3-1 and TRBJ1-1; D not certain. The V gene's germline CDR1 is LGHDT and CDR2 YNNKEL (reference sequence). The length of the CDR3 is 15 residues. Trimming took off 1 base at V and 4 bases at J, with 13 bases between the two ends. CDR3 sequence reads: CASSQVGWEGTEAFF. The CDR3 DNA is TGTGCCAGCAGCCAAGTGGGGTGGGAAGGCACTGAAGCTTTCTTT.

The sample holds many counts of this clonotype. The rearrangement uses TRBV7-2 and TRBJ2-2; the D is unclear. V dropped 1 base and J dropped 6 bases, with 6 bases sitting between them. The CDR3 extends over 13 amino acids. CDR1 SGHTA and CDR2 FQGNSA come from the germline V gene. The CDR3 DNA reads TGTGCCAGCAGCTTAGGGGCGTCCGGGGAGCTGTTTTTT. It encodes CASSLGASGELFF.

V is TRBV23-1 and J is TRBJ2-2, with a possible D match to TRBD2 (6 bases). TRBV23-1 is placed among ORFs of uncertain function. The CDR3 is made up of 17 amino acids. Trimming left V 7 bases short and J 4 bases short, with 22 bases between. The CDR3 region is CASIDLSPFGGTGELFF. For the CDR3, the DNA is TGCGCCAGCATAGACCTTTCTCCCTTCGGGGGCACCGGGGAGCTGTTTTTT.

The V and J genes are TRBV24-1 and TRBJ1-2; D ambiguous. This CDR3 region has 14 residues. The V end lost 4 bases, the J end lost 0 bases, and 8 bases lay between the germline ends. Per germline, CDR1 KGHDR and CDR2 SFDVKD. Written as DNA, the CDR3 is TGTGCCACCAGTGAGGGGAGGTCTAACTATGGCTACACCTTC. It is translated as CATSEGRSNYGYTF.

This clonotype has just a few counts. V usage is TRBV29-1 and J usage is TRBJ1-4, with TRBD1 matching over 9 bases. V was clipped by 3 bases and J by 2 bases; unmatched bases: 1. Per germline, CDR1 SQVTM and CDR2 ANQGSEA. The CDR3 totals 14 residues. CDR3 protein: CSVEGTGTNEKLFF. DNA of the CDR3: TGCAGCGTTGAGGGGACAGGGACTAATGAAAAACTGTTTTTT.

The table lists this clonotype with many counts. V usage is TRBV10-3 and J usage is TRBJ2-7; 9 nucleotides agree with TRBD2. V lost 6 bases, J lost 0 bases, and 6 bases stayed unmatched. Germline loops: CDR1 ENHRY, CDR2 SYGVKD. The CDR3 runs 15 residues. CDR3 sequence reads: CAIRNSGGSSYEQYF. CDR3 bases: TGTGCCATCAGGAATAGCGGGGGTAGCTCCTACGAGCAGTACTTC.

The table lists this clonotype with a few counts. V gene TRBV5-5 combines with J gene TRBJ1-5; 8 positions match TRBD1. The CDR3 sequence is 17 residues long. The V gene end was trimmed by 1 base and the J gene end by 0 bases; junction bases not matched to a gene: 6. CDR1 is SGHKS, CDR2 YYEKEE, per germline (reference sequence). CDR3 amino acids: CASSLSAGGYSNQPQHF. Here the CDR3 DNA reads TGTGCCAGCAGCTTGTCTGCAGGGGGCTATAGCAATCAGCCCCAGCATTTT.

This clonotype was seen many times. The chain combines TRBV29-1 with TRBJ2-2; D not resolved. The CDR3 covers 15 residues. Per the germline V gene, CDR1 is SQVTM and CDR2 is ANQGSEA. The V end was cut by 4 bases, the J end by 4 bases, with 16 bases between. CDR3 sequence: CSVARLTRGTGELFF. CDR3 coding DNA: TGCAGCGTTGCCCGGCTTACAAGAGGCACCGGGGAGCTGTTTTTT.

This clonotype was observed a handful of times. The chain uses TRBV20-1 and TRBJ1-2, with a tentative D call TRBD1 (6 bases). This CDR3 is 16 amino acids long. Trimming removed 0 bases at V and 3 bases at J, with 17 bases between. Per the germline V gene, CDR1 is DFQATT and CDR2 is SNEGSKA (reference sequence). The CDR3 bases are TGCAGTGCTAGAGATCCTCTCGACAGGAGGGACTATGGCTACACCTTC. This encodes CSARDPLDRRDYGYTF.

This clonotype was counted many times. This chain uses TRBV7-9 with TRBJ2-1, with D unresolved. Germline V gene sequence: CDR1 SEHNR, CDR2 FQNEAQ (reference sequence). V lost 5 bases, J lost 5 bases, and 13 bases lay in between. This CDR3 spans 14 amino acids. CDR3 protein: CASSNILYDNEQFF. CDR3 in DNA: TGTGCCAGCAGCAATATTCTCTACGACAATGAGCAGTTCTTC.

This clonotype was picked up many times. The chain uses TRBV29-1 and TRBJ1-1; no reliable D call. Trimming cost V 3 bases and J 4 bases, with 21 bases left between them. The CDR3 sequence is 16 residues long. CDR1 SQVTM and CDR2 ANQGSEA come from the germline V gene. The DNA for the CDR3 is TGCAGCGTTGACCTGGGGTCCCTTATCTGGGGCACTGAAGCTTTCTTT. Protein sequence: CSVDLGSLIWGTEAFF. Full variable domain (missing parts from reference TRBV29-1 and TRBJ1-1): SAVISQKPSRDICQRGTSLTIQCQVDSQVTMMFWYRQQPGQSLTLIATANQGSEATYESGFVIDKFPISRPNLTFSTLTVSNMSPEDSSIYLCSVDLGSLIWGTEAFFGQGTRLTVV.

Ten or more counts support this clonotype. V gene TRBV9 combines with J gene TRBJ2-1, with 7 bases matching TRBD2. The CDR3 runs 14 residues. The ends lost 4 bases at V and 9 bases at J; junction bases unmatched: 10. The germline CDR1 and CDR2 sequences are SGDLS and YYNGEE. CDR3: CASSRRGGDTEQFF. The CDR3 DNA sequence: TGTGCCAGCAGCCGACGTGGGGGGGATACTGAGCAGTTCTTC.

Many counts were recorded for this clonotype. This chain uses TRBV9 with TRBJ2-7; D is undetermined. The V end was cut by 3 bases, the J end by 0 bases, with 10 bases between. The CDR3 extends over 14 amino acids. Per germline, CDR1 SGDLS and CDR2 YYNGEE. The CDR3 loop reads CASSEEEDSYEQYF. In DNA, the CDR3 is TGTGCCAGCAGCGAGGAAGAGGACTCCTACGAGCAGTACTTC.

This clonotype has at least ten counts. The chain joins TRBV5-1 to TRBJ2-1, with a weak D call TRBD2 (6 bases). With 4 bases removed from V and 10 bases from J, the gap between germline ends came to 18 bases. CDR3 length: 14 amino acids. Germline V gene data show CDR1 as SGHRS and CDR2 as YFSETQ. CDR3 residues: CASSLGTPPLEQFF. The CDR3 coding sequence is TGCGCCAGCAGCCTGGGGACTCCGCCTCTGGAGCAGTTCTTC.

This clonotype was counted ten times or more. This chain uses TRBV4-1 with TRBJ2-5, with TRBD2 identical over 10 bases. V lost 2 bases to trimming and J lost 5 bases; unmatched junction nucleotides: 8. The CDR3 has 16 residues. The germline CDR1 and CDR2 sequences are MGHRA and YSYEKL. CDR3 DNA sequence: TGCGCCAGCAGCCAAACTAGCGGGAACTTTGGGGAGACCCAGTACTTC. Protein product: CASSQTSGNFGETQYF.